The T cell receptor (beta chain) described here comes from a study of cytomegalovirus exposure and HLA in healthy donors. Comments on this clone: Its antigen is undetermined.

Study-level results: Listed as cytomegalovirus-associated were 150 or so TCR beta chains. CMV serostatus was the only recorded immune exposure for donors. For most TCR beta V segments, an earlier analysis put the productive rate at about 87% or about 30% of the time.

The donors, nominally healthy at sampling, likely had unrecorded immune exposures. It was with 60 Vbeta and 13 Jbeta primers that the PCR ran. Here immunoSEQ multiplex PCR was the method, and the copy in TCRdb shows in-frame clones only, minus some. This table holds fewer than 100,000 clones, about 75% found once. Germline V gives CDR1 SGHRS, CDR2 YFSETQ. The CDR3 runs 18 residues. The V segment lost 2 bases and the J segment 5 bases; nucleotides outside the gene matches: 9. Sequenced: PBMCs. The V call is TRBV5-1, the J call TRBJ2-5, with 16 nucleotides matching TRBD2. The sequence derives from a female donor in good health and CMV-seronegative. The CDR3 loop is CASSLGTSGRAWTETQYF. CDR3 DNA sequence: TGCGCCAGCAGCTTAGGGACTAGCGGGAGGGCGTGGACGGAGACCCAGTACTTC. The whole variable domain, remainder taken from reference TRBV5-1 and TRBJ2-5, is KAGVTQTPRYLIKTRGQQVTLSCSPISGHRSVSWYQQTPGQGLQFLFEYFSETQRNKGNFPGRFSGRQFSNSRSEMNVSTLELGDSALYLCASSLGTSGRAWTETQYFGPGTRLLVL.